This T cell receptor beta chain was obtained from a study of shared clonotypes between healthy human individuals. Points on this clone: Its antigen is unidentified.

Several immunoSEQ plates received, in even portions, the genomic DNA of each subset. The data were produced by immunoSEQ multiplex PCR, yet TCRdb's version contains in-frame clones alone and is incomplete. The table includes about 2.1 million clones, just under 95% detected once. The germline V gene encodes CDR1 PRHDT and CDR2 FYEKMQ (reference sequence). The CDR3 has 13 amino acids. V lost 5 bases and J lost 10; bases outside the gene matches: 8. Study-wide points: In the sorted subsets, rarefaction showed sequencing was incomplete despite large depth.

As defined, naive CD8 cells were CD45RO-negative and positively selected for CCR7, with terminally differentiated effector memory CD45RA+ cells excluded. The donors, healthy adults who were HIV-negative, had experienced no recent acute infections or vaccinations. This sequence originates from a man aged 18-30 years in good health. Some clones in this sample may be carry-over from other donors' samples. The sequenced sample was naive CD8+ T cells from PBMCs. The chain carries TRBV13 and TRBJ2-3, with 8 bases lining up with TRBD1. The CDR3 DNA reads TGTGCCAGCAGCGCTTGGGGGACAGGCCCGCAGTATTTT. Protein: CASSAWGTGPQYF.